This TCR beta chain was recorded in a study of beta chain features in type 1 diabetes. On the study more broadly: The examined sorted cells totaled 110 million or so across samples. Study-wide points: The study found moderately but significantly shorter TCRB CDR3s in all four CD4+ subsets of Type 1 diabetes patients.

cDNA synthesis used the whole RNA isolate, giving expressed TCRB sequences. Data came from immunoSEQ multiplex PCR; TCRdb stores just in-frame clones and leaves some out. The table lists roughly 220,000 clones, roughly 17% of them singletons. Worth noting for this clone: Its antigen is unknown.

The TCR comes from a man aged 25 to 40 with type 1 diabetes. Material: naive CD4+ T cells from blood.

Here the CDR3 DNA reads TGTGCCAGCAGCCAAAATGCGTACCAAGAGACCCAGTACTTC. It codes for CASSQNAYQETQYF. V gene TRBV4-2 combines with J gene TRBJ2-5; no clear D gene. Germline V gives CDR1 LGHNA, CDR2 YNFKEQ. V gave up 2 bases and J gave up 0 bases, with 7 bases separating them. CDR3 size: 14 residues.